What follows is one T cell receptor (beta chain) and its context. This specimen comes from a study of blood T cell repertoires in COVID-19. The table came from immunoSEQ multiplex PCR; TCRdb's copy has only in-frame clones and leaves some out. The sample has 110,000 or so clones, roughly 80% seen once; the top ten hold 4% to 5.5%. The sequenced sample was peripheral blood. The origin of this receptor is a human donor in a cohort sampled during active or convalescent COVID-19.

The CDR3 sequence is CASSQNRGSGTDTQYF. The DNA for the CDR3 is TGCGCCAGCAGCCAAAACAGGGGGTCGGGCACAGATACGCAGTATTTT. The chain has TRBV5-1 and TRBJ2-3; 8 bases line up with TRBD1. The trim removed 4 bases at V and 1 base at J, leaving 8 bases unmatched. Germline values: CDR1 SGHRS, CDR2 YFSETQ. The CDR3 has 16 residues.